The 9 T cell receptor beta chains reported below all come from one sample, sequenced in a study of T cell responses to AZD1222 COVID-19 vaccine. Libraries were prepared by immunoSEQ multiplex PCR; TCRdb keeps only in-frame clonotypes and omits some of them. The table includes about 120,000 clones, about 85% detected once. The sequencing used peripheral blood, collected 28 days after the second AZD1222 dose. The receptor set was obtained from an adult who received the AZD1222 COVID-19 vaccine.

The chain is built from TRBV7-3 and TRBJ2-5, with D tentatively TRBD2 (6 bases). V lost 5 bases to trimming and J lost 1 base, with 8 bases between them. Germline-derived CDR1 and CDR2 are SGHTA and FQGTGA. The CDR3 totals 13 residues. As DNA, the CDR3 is TGTGCCAGCAGCCAGACTAGCCAAGAGACCCAGTACTTC. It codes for CASSQTSQETQYF.

The DNA of the CDR3 is TGTGCCAGCAGCGTAAGGAGCCAGCCCCAGCATTTT. It translates to CASSVRSQPQHF. The genes are TRBV9 and TRBJ1-5; no clear D gene. This CDR3 is built from 12 residues. Trimming removed 1 base at V and 7 bases at J, with 6 bases between. Germline V lookup: CDR1 SGDLS, CDR2 YYNGEE. The whole variable domain, filled in from reference TRBV9 and TRBJ1-5, reads DSGVTQTPKHLITATGQRVTLRCSPRSGDLSVYWYQQSLDQGLQFLIQYYNGEERAKGNILERFSAQQFPDLHSELNLSSLELGDSALYFCASSVRSQPQHFGDGTRLSIL.

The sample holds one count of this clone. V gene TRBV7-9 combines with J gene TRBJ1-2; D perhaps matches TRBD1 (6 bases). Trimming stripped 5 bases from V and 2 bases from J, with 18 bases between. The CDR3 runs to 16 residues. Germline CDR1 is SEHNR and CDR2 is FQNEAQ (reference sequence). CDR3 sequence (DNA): TGTGCCAGCAGCGGACTTCGGGGGCGGGAGAACTATGGCTACACCTTC. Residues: CASSGLRGRENYGYTF.

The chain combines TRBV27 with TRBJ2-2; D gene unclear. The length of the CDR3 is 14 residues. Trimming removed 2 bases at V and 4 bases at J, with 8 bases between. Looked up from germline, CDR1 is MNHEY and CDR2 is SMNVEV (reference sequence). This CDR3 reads CASSLTWTTGELFF. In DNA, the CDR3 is TGTGCCAGCAGTTTAACCTGGACCACCGGGGAGCTGTTTTTT.

CDR3 coding DNA: TGTGCCAGCAGTTACCGGTCCTACGAGCAGTACTTC. Protein: CASSYRSYEQYF. This chain uses TRBV5-6 with TRBJ2-7; no clear D. Germline CDR1 reads SGHDT; CDR2 reads YYEEEE. The CDR3 length is 12 residues. The V end was cut by 5 bases, the J end by 1 base, with 7 bases between.

CDR3 nucleotides: TGTGCCAGCAGCCGTCCAGGCAGGGGAGTTGAGCCCCTCCACTTT. Encoded protein: CASSRPGRGVEPLHF. The chain links TRBV7-2 to TRBJ1-6, with D perhaps matching TRBD1 (6 bases). The CDR3 sequence is 15 residues long. Germline values: CDR1 SGHTA, CDR2 FQGNSA. With 5 bases removed from V and 13 bases from J, the gap between germline ends came to 21 bases.

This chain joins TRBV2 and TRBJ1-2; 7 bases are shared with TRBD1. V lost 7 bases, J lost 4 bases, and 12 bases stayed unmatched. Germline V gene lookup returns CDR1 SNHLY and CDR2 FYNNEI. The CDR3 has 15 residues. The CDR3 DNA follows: TGTGCCAGCACCCAGGCCGGGACAGCAAGCTATGGCTACACCTTC. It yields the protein CASTQAGTASYGYTF.

The CDR3 DNA follows: TGTGCCAGCTCACCGAGTAGCGCGTTTTCCACAGATACGCAGTATTTT. Protein sequence: CASSPSSAFSTDTQYF. The chain links TRBV18 to TRBJ2-3; possible D gene TRBD2, 5 bases. Trimming shortened V by 3 bases and J by 2 bases, and 15 bases separated the two germline ends. The length of the CDR3 is 16 residues. Germline CDR1 is KGHSH and CDR2 is LQKENI.

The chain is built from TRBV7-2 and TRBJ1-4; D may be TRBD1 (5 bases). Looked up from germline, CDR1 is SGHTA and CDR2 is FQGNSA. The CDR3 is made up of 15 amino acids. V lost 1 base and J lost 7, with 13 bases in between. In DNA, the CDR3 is TGTGCCAGCAGCTTAGTTGGGGGGGTCGCTGAAAAACTGTTTTTT. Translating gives CASSLVGGVAEKLFF. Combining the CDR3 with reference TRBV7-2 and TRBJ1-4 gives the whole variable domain GAGVSQSPSNKVTEKGKDVELRCDPISGHTALYWYRQSLGQGLEFLIYFQGNSAPDKSGLPSDRFSAERTGGSVSTLTIQRTQQEDSAVYLCASSLVGGVAEKLFFGSGTQLSVL.